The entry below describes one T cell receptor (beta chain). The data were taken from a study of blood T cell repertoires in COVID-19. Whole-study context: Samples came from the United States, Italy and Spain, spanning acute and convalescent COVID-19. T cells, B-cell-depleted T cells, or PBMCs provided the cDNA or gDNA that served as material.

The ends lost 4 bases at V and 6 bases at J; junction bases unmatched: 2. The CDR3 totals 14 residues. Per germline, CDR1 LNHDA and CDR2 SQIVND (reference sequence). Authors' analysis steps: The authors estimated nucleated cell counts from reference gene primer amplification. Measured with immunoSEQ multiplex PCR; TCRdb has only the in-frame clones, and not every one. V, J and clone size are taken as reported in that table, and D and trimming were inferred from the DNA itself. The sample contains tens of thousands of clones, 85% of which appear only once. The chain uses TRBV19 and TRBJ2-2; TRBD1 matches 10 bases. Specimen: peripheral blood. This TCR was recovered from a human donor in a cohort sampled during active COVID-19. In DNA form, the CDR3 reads TGTGCCAGTAGTACCGGGACAGGGGCCGGGGAGCTGTTTTTT. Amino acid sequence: CASSTGTGAGELFF.